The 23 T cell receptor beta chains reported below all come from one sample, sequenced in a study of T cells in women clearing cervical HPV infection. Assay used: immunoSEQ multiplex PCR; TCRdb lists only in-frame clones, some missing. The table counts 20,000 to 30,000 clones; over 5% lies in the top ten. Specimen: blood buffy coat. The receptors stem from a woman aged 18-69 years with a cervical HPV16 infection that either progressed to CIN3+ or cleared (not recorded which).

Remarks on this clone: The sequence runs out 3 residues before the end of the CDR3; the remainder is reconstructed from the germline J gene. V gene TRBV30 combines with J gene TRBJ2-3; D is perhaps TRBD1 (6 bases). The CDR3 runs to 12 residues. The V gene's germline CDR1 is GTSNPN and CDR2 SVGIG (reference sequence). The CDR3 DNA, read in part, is TGTGCCTGGAGTGTAGGGGGAGAGACG. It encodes CAWSVGGET. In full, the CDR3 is CAWSVGGETQYF.

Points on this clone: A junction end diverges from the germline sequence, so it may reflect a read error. CDR3 DNA, as far as it was read: TGTGCTAGCAGCTTGACAGGGGGCTTGGGTGAG. This gives the protein CASSLTGGLGE. The CDR3 as a whole reads CASSLTGGLGEQFF. The V and J genes are TRBV7-7 and TRBJ2-1; TRBD1 agrees at 10 bases. The CDR3 is cut off 3 residues early in the read; its end comes from the germline J gene. CDR3 length equals 14 residues. CDR1 and CDR2 (germline): SSHAT, FNYEAQ (reference sequence). Complete variable domain (other parts from reference TRBV7-7 and TRBJ2-1): GAGVSQSPRYKVTKRGQDVTLRCDPISSHATLYWYQQALGQGPEFLTYFNYEAQPDKSGLPSDRFSAERPEGSISTLTIQRTEQRDSAMYRCASSLTGGLGEQFFGPGTRLTVL.

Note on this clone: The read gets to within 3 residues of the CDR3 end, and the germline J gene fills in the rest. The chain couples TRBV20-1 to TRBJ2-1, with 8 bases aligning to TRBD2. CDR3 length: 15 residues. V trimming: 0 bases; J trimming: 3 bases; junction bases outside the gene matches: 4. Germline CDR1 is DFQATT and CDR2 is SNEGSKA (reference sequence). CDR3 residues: CSARDTSGFYNEQFF. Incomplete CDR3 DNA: TGCAGTGCTAGAGACACTAGCGGCTTCTACAATGAG.

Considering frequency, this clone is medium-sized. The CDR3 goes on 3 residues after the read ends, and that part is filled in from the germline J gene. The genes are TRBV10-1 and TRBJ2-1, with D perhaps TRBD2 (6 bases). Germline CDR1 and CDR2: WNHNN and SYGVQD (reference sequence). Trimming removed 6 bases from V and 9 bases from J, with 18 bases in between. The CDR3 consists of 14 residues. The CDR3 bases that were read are TGCGCCAGCAGGAGGACTACGATGGGTTGTGAG. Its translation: CASRRTTMGCE. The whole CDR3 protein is CASRRTTMGCEQFF.

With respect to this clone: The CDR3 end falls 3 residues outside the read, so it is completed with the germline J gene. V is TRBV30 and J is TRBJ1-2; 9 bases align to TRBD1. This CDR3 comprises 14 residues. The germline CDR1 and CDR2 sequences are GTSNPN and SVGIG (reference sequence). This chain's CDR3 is CAWKQGARTDTYTF. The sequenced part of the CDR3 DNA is TGTGCCTGGAAACAGGGGGCTCGCACAGATACC.

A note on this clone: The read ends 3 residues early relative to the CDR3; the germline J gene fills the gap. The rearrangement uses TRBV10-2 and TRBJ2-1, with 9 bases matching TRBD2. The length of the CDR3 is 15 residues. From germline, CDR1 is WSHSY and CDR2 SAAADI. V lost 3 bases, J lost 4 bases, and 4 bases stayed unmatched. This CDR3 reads CASSDRAGGYNEQFF. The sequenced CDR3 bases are TGCGCCAGCAGTGACCGAGCGGGAGGATACAATGAG.

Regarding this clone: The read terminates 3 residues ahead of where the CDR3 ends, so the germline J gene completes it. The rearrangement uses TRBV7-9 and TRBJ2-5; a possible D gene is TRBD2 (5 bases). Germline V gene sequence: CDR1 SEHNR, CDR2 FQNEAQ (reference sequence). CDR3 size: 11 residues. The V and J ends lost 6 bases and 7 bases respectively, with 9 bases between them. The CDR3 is CASSARGTQYF. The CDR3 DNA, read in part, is TGTGCCAGCAGTGCCCGGGGGACC.

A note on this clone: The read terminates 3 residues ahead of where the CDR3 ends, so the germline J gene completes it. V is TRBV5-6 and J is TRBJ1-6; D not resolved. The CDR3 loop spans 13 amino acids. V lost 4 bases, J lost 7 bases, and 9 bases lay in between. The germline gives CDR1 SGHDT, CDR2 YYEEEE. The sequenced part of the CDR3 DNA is TGTGCCAGCAGCAATTACTGGAATTCACCC. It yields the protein CASSNYWNSP. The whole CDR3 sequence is CASSNYWNSPLHF.

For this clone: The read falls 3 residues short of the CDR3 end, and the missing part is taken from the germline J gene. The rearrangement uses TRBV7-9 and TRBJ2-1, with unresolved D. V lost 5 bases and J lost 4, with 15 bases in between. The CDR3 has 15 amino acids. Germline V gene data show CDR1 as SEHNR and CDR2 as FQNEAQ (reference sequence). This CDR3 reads CASSQRDLAYNEQFF. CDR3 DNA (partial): TGTGCCAGCAGCCAGCGAGACTTAGCATACAATGAG. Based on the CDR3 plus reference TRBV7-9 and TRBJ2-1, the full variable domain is DTGVSQNPRHKITKRGQNVTFRCDPISEHNRLYWYRQTLGQGPEFLTYFQNEAQLEKSRLLSDRFSAERPKGSFSTLEIQRTEQGDSAMYLCASSQRDLAYNEQFFGPGTRLTVL.

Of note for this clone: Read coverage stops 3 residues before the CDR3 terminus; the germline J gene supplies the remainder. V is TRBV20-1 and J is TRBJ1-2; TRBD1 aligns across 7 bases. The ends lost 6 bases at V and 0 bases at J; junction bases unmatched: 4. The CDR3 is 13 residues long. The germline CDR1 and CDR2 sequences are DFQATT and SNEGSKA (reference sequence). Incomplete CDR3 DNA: TGCAGTGCCTGGGACAGAACTAACTATGGC. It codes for CSAWDRTNYG. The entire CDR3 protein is CSAWDRTNYGYTF.

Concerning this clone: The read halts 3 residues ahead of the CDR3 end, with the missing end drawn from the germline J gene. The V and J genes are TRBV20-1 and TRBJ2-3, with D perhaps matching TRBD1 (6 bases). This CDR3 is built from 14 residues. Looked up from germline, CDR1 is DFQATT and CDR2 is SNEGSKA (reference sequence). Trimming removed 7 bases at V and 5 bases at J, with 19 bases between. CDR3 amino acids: CSVFRKGDRDTQYF. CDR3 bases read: TGCAGTGTTTTTCGAAAGGGGGACCGAGATACG.

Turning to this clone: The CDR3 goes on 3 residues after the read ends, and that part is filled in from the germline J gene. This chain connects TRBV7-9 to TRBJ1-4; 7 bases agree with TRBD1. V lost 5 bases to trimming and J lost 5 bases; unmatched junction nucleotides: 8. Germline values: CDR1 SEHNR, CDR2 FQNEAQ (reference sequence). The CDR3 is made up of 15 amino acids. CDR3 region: CASSPGTAKNEKLFF. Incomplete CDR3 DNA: TGTGCCAGCAGCCCCGGGACAGCGAAGAATGAAAAA.

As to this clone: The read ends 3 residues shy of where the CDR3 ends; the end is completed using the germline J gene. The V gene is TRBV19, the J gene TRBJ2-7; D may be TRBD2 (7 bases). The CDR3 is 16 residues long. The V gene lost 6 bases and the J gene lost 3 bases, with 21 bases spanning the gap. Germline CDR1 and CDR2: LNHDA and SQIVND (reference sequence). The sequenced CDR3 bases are TGTGCCAGTAGCCCCGAGGGGGGACTAACCTTCTACGAG. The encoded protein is CASSPEGGLTFYE. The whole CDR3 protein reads CASSPEGGLTFYEQYF.

CDR3 bases read: TGTGCCAGCAGCCTGGACAGGGGTGGTACCGGGGAG. This sequence encodes CASSLDRGGTGE. The entire CDR3 reads CASSLDRGGTGELFF. The chain joins TRBV28 to TRBJ2-2; 9 bases agree with TRBD1. The CDR3 extends 3 residues past the end of the read, so its final part is completed from the germline J gene. Looked up from germline, CDR1 is MDHEN and CDR2 is SYDVKM. The CDR3 totals 15 residues. Trimming cost V 6 bases and J 5 bases; bases outside gene matches: 7.

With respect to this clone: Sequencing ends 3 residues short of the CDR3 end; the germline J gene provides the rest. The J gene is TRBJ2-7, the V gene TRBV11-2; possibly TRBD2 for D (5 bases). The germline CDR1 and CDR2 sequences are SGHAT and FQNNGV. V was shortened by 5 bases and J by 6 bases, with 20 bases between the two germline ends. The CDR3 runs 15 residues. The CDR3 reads CASSTLGRPASEQYF. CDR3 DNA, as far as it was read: TGTGCCAGCAGCACACTAGGCAGGCCGGCCTCCGAG.

The CDR3 region is CSARNPGEVGYEQYF. Partial CDR3 DNA: TGCAGTGCTAGGAACCCAGGGGAGGTGGGGTACGAG. The chain has TRBV20-1 and TRBJ2-7; D tentatively fits TRBD1 or TRBD2 (6 bases each). Read coverage stops 3 residues before the CDR3 terminus; the germline J gene supplies the remainder. The CDR3 contains 15 residues. V shed 3 bases and J shed 4 bases, with 19 bases lying between them. The germline gives CDR1 DFQATT, CDR2 SNEGSKA (reference sequence).

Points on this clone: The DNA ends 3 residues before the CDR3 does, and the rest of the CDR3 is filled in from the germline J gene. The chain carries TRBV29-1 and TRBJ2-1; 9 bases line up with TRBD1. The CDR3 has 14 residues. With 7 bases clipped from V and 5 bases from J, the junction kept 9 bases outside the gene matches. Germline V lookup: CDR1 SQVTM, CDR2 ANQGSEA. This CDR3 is CSAVGTGPNNEQFF. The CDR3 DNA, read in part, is TGCAGCGCTGTCGGGACAGGGCCTAACAATGAG.

The covered CDR3 bases are TGCAGTGCTAGAGATTTACTAGCGGGAGGCGAGACG. This translates into CSARDLLAGGET. The full CDR3 reads CSARDLLAGGETQYF. The rearrangement links TRBV20-1 to TRBJ2-3; 12 nucleotides align to TRBD2. The CDR3 extends 3 residues past the end of the read, so its final part is completed from the germline J gene. The CDR3 has 15 amino acids. Germline-derived CDR1 and CDR2 are DFQATT and SNEGSKA (reference sequence).

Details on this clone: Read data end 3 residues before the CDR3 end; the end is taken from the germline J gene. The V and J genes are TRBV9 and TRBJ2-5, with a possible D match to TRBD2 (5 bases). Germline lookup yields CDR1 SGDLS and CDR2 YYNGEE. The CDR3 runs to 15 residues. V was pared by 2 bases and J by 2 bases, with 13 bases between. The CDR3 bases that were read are TGTGCCAGCAGCGTGAGGTACACGGGGCAAGAGACC. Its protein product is CASSVRYTGQET. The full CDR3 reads CASSVRYTGQETQYF.

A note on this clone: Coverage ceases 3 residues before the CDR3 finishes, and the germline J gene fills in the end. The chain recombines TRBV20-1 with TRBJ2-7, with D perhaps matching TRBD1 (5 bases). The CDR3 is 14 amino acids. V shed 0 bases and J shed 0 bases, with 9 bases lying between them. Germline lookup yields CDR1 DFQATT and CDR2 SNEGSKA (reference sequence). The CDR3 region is CSARDIDSSYEQYF. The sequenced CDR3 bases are TGCAGTGCTAGAGATATCGACAGCTCCTACGAG.

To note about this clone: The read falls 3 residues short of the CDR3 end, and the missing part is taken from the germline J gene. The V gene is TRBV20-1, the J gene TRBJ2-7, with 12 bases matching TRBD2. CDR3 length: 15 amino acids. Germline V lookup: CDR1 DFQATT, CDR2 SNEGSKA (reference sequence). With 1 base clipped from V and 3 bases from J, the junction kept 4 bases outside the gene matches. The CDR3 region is CSARGTSGTIYEQYF. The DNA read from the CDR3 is TGCAGTGCTAGAGGGACTAGCGGGACTATCTACGAG.

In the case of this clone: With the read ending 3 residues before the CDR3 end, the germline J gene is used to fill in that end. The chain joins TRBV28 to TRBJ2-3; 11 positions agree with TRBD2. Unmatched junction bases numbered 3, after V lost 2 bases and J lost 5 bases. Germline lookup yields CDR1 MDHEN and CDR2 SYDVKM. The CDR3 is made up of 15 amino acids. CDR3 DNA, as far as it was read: TGTGCCAGCAGTTTACGACTAGCGGGAAGAGATACG. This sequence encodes CASSLRLAGRDT. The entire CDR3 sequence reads CASSLRLAGRDTQYF.

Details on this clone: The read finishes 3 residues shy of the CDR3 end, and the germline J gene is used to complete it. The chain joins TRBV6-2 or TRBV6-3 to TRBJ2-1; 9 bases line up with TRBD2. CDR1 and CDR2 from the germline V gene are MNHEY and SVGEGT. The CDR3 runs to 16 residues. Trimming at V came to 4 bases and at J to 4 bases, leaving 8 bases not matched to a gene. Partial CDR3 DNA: TGTGCCAGCAGTTCATCTGGGACTAGCTCGTACAATGAG. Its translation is CASSSSGTSSYNE. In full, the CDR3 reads CASSSSGTSSYNEQFF.